This T cell receptor beta chain was identified in a study of somatic mutations in cytotoxic T cells in rheumatoid arthritis. Germline V CDR1 and CDR2: PRHDT, FYEKMQ (reference sequence). V lost 4 bases, J lost 6 bases, and 5 bases stayed unmatched. The CDR3 runs 15 residues. The method was immunoSEQ multiplex PCR; TCRdb's version includes in-frame clones alone and lacks a portion of them. The table records more than 20,000 clones, more than 75% of them present only once. This clone is a singleton in its sample. Its antigen remains unidentified. Overall study findings and caveats: Any difference in CD8+ T-cell clonality between patients who had rheumatoid arthritis and healthy controls who were age-matched was not statistically significant.

The specimen was CD8+ T cells sorted from blood. The chain couples TRBV13 to TRBJ2-1; 11 nucleotides align to TRBD1. This sequence was found in a man aged 50 to 60 in good health. The CDR3 loop is CASSSRGTGGNEQFF. In DNA, the CDR3 is TGTGCCAGCAGCTCGAGGGGGACAGGGGGCAATGAGCAGTTCTTC.